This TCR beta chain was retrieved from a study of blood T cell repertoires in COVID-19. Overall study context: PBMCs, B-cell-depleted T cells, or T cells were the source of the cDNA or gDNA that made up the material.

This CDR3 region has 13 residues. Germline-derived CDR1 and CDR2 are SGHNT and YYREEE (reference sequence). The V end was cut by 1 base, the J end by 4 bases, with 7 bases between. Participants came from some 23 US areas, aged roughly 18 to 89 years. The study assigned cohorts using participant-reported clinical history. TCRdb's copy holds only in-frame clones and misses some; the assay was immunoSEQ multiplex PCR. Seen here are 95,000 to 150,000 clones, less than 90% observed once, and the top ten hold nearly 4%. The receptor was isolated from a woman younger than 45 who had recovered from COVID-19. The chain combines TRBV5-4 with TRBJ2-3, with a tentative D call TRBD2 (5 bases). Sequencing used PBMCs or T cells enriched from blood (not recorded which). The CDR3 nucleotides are TGTGCCAGCAGCTTGAAGGGAGCAGATACGCAGTATTTT. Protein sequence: CASSLKGADTQYF.